This T cell receptor beta chain was captured by sequencing in a study of T cell repertoires in cytomegalovirus infection. About the research overall: Public TCR beta signatures provided an indication of both CMV infection and a matching HLA type. General study findings and limits: CMV-specific TCR beta clonotypes restricted by HLA-C dominated the ex vivo response.

Per germline, CDR1 SGHTA and CDR2 FQGNSA. V dropped 5 bases and J dropped 2; count of bases not matched to a gene: 11. This CDR3 is 17 amino acids long. In TCRdb, the reads were re-called with MiXCR into one record per CDR3 protein. The repertoire consists of hundreds of thousands of distinct CDR3 sequences, with 42% occurring once and the leading ten covering around 44%. In its sample, this clonotype was seen many times. Antigen specificity is unknown. The receptor was isolated from a human donor in good health (CMV status not recorded). Some clones in this sample may be carry-over from other donors' samples. Here the sequenced sample was cultured PBMCs, taken from culture after CMV antigen stimulation. This rearrangement joins TRBV7-2 to TRBJ2-2, with 7 bases aligning to TRBD2. The CDR3 DNA is TGTGCCAGCAGCCCCCGGGGTGGGGACTACAACACCGGGGAGCTGTTTTTT. It encodes CASSPRGGDYNTGELFF.